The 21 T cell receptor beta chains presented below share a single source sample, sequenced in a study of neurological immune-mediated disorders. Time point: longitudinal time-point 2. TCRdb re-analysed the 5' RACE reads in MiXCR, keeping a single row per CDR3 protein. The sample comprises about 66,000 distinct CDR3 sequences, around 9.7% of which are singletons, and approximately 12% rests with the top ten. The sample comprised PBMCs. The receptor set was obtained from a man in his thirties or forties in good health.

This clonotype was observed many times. CDR3 protein: CSARTVYNEQFF. CDR3 sequence (DNA): TGCAGTGCTAGGACAGTTTACAATGAGCAGTTCTTC. The V call is TRBV20-1, the J call TRBJ2-1, with D maybe TRBD1 (5 bases). The germline CDR1 and CDR2 sequences are DFQATT and SNEGSKA (reference sequence). Between the trimmed V and J ends, which lost 3 bases and 4 bases, there was a span of 7 bases. The CDR3 is made up of 12 amino acids.

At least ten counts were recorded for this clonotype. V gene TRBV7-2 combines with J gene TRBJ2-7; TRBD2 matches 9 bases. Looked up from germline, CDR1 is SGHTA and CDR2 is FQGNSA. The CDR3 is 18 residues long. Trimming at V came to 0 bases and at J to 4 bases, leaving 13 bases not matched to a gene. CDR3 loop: CASSLAATSGAAWYEQYF. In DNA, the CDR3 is TGTGCCAGCAGCTTAGCGGCGACTAGCGGAGCGGCTTGGTACGAGCAGTACTTC.

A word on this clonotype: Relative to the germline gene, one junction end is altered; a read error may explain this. The CDR3 DNA reads TGTGCCAGCTCAACACAGAGAGATACGCGGTATTTT. Protein sequence: CASSTQRDTRYF. The V and J genes are TRBV18 and TRBJ2-3, with D unclear. The V gene's germline CDR1 is KGHSH and CDR2 LQKENI. The CDR3 length is 12 residues.

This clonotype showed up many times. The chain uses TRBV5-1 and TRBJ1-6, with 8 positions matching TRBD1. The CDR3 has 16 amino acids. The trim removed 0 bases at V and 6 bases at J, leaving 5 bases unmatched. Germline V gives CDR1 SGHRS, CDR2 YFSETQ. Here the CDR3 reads CASSLVPGGSNSPLHF. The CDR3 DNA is TGCGCCAGCAGCTTGGTCCCAGGGGGCAGTAATTCACCCCTCCACTTT. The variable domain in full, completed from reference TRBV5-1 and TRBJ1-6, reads KAGVTQTPRYLIKTRGQQVTLSCSPISGHRSVSWYQQTPGQGLQFLFEYFSETQRNKGNFPGRFSGRQFSNSRSEMNVSTLELGDSALYLCASSLVPGGSNSPLHFGNGTRLTVT.

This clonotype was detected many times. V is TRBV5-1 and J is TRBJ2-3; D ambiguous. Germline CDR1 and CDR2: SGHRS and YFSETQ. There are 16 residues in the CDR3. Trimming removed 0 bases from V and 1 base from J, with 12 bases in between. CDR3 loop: CASSLVSGEGTDTQYF. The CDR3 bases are TGCGCCAGCAGCTTGGTATCCGGAGAGGGCACAGATACGCAGTATTTT. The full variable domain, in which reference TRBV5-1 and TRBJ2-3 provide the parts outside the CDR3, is KAGVTQTPRYLIKTRGQQVTLSCSPISGHRSVSWYQQTPGQGLQFLFEYFSETQRNKGNFPGRFSGRQFSNSRSEMNVSTLELGDSALYLCASSLVSGEGTDTQYFGPGTRLTVL.

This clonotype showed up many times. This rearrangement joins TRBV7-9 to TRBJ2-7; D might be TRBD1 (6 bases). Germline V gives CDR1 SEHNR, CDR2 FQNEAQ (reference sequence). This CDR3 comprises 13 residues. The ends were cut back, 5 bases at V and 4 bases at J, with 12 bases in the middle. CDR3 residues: CASSSGQPYEQYF. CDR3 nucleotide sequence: TGTGCCAGCAGCAGCGGACAGCCGTACGAGCAGTACTTC. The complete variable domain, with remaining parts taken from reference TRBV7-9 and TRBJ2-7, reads DTGVSQNPRHKITKRGQNVTFRCDPISEHNRLYWYRQTLGQGPEFLTYFQNEAQLEKSRLLSDRFSAERPKGSFSTLEIQRTEQGDSAMYLCASSSGQPYEQYFGPGTRLTVT.

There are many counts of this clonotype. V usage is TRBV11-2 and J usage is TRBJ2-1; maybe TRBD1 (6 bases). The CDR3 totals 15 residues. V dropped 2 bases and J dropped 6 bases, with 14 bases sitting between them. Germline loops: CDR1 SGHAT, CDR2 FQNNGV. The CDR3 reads CASSLRPGAGNEQFF. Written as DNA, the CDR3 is TGTGCCAGCAGCTTAAGGCCAGGGGCTGGCAATGAGCAGTTCTTC. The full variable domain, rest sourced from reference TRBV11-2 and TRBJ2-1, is EAGVAQSPRYKIIEKRQSVAFWCNPISGHATLYWYQQILGQGPKLLIQFQNNGVVDDSQLPKDRFSAERLKGVDSTLKIQPAKLEDSAVYLCASSLRPGAGNEQFFGPGTRLTVL.

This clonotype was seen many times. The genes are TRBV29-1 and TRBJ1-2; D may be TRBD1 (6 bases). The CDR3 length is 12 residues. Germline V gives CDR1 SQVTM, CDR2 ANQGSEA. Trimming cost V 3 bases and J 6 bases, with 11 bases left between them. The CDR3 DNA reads TGCAGCGTTGACTCGGGGGCCCATGGCTACACCTTC. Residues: CSVDSGAHGYTF.

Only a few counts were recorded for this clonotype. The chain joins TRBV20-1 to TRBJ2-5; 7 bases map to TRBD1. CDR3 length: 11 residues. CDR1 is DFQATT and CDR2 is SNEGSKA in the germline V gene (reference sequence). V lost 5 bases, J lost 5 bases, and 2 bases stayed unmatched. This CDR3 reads CSAARGETQYF. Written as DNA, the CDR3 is TGCAGTGCTGCCAGGGGGGAGACCCAGTACTTC.

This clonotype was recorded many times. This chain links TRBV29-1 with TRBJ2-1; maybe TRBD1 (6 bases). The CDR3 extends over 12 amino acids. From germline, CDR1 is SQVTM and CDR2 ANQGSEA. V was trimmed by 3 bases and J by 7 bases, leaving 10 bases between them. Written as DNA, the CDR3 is TGCAGCGTTGATCACAGGGTTAATGAGCAGTTCTTC. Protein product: CSVDHRVNEQFF.

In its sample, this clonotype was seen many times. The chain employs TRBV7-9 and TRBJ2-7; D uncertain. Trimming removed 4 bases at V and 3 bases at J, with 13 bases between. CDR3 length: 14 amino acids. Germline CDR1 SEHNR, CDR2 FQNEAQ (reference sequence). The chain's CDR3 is CASSSLDNGYEQYF. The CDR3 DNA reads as TGTGCCAGCAGCTCTCTAGATAATGGCTACGAGCAGTACTTC.

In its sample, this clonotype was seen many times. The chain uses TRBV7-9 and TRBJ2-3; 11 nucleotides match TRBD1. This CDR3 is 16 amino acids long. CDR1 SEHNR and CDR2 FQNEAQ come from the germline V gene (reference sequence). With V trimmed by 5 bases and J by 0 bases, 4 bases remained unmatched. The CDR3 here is CASSPGQGVSTDTQYF. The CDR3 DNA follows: TGTGCCAGCAGCCCGGGACAGGGGGTGAGCACAGATACGCAGTATTTT.

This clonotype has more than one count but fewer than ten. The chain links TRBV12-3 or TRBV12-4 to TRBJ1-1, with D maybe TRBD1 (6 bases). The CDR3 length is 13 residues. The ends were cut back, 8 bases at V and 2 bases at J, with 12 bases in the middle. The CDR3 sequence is CASGGTINTEAFF. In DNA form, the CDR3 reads TGTGCCAGCGGCGGGACAATTAACACTGAAGCTTTCTTT.

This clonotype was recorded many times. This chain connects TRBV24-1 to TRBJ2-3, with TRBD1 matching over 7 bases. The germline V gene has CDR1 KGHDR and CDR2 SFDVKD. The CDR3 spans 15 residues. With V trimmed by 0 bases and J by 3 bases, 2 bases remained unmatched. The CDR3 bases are TGTGCCACCAGTGATTTGGGACAGGAAACAGATACGCAGTATTTT. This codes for CATSDLGQETDTQYF.

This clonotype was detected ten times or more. The CDR3 coding sequence is TGTGCCAGCAGTTTTACAGTAGACTACGAGCAGTACTTC. Translation gives CASSFTVDYEQYF. The chain uses TRBV12-3 or TRBV12-4 and TRBJ2-7; D not resolved. Trimming removed 3 bases at V and 3 bases at J, with 9 bases between. The CDR3 contains 13 residues.

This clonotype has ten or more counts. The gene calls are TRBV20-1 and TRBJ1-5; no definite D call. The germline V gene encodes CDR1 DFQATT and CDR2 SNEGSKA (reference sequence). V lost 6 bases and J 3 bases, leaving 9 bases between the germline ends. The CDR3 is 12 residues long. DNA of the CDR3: TGCAGTGCAGCAGTCGCCAATCAGCCCCAGCATTTT. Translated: CSAAVANQPQHF.

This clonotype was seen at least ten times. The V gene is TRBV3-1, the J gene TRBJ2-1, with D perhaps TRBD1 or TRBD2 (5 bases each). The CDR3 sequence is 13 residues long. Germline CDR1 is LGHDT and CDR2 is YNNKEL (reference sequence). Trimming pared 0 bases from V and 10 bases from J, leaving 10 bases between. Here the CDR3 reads CASSQEEWDEQFF. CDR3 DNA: TGTGCCAGCAGCCAAGAAGAGTGGGACGAGCAGTTCTTC.

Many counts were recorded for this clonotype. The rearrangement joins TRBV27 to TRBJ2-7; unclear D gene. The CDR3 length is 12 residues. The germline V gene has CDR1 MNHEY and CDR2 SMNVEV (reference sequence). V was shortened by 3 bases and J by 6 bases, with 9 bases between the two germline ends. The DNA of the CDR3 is TGTGCCAGCAGTTTTGGGGTAGGCGAGCAGTACTTC. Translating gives CASSFGVGEQYF.

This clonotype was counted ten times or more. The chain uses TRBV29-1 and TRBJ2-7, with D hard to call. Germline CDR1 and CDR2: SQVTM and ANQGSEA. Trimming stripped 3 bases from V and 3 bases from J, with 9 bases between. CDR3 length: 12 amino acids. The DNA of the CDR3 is TGCAGCGTTGAGGCCCTAAACTACGAGCAGTACTTC. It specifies CSVEALNYEQYF.

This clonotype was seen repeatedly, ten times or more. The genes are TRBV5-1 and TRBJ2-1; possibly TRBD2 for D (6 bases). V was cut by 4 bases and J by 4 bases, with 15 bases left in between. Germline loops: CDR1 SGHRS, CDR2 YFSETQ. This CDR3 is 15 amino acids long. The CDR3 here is CASSPGEGPYNEQFF. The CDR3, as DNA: TGCGCCAGCAGCCCGGGAGAAGGCCCTTACAATGAGCAGTTCTTC.

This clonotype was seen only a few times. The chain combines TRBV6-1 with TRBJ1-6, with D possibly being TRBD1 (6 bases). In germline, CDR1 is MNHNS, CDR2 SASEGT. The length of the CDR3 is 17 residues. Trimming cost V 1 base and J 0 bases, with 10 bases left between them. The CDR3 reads CASSEERGNSYNSPLHF. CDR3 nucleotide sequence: TGTGCCAGCAGTGAAGAGAGGGGGAACTCCTATAATTCACCCCTCCACTTT.